The present entry profiles one T cell receptor (beta chain) with its context. Its antigen is currently unknown. This record belongs to a study of cytomegalovirus exposure and HLA in healthy donors. Germline V gene lookup returns CDR1 MNHNS and CDR2 SASEGT. V dropped 6 bases and J dropped 6 bases, with 9 bases sitting between them. The CDR3 is 11 amino acids. Study results and limitations: Researchers had no immune exposure information except CMV serostatus available. Reportedly, diagnosis of cytomegalovirus status by the classifier showed high specificity and sensitivity.

This PCR relied on a set of 60 Vbeta primers and 13 Jbeta primers. Sequencing was performed with immunoSEQ multiplex PCR; in TCRdb, only in-frame clones are kept and a portion is missing. The sample has 150,000 to 200,000 clones, roughly 9.4% seen once. Sample: PBMCs. The chain couples TRBV6-1 to TRBJ2-7; D uncertain. This clonotype was sampled from a woman in her 30s in good health and CMV-seropositive. The CDR3 reads CASRFAGEQYF. The CDR3 coding sequence is TGTGCCAGCAGGTTTGCAGGCGAGCAGTACTTC.